This T cell receptor beta chain emerged from a study of control samples from healthy donors and cancer patients. The CDR3 is 12 residues long. Trimming took off 1 base at V and 2 bases at J, with 2 bases between the two ends. CDR1 and CDR2 from the germline V gene are LGHNA and YNFKEQ. Libraries were prepared by immunoSEQ multiplex PCR; TCRdb keeps only in-frame clonotypes and omits some of them. The sample has 46,000 or so clones, more than 80% seen once. The V and J genes are TRBV4-2 and TRBJ1-2; D gene uncertain. Sequencing used PBMCs. The source is a man under 40 with colorectal cancer. CDR3 in amino acids: CASSQGNYGYTF. The DNA of the CDR3 is TGTGCCAGCAGCCAAGGAAACTATGGCTACACCTTC.